This TCR beta chain was obtained from a study of cytomegalovirus exposure and HLA in healthy donors. Germline assignment: CDR1 SGDLS and CDR2 YYNGEE. The CDR3 covers 18 residues. Trimming removed 1 base from V and 0 bases from J; junction bases left unmatched: 10. Assay used: immunoSEQ multiplex PCR; TCRdb lists only in-frame clones, some missing. The sample lists under 200,000 clones; nearly 90% were seen once. This chain links TRBV9 with TRBJ2-3, with TRBD2 matching 8 bases. The sequencing sample was made of PBMCs. This TCR was sampled from a man between 18 and 29 years old in good health and CMV-seropositive. The CDR3 region is CASSVRVSGIPSTDTQYF. In nucleotides, the CDR3 is TGTGCCAGCAGCGTAAGGGTTAGCGGGATTCCGAGCACAGATACGCAGTATTTT.